This T cell receptor beta chain was identified during a study of blood T cell repertoires in COVID-19. On the study more broadly: The United States, Italy and Spain provided the acute and convalescent COVID-19 samples. PBMCs, B-cell-depleted T cells, or T cells were the source of the cDNA or gDNA that made up the material.

As originally analysed: Reference gene primer amplification in the assay estimated nucleated cell counts. Here immunoSEQ multiplex PCR was the method, and the copy in TCRdb shows in-frame clones only, minus some. V and J calls and clone size follow that table, whereas D and trimming were derived from the DNA. The sample carries under 50,000 clones, roughly 78% recorded once. CDR1 is SGHDT and CDR2 is YYEEEE in the germline V gene. CDR3 length equals 13 residues. Trimming removed 4 bases from V and 7 bases from J, with 14 bases in between. The chain combines TRBV5-6 with TRBJ1-2, with D perhaps TRBD1 (6 bases). The sequence came from an elderly man with active or convalescent COVID-19. Sequencing was performed on peripheral blood. The CDR3 spells CASSPSRTVGYTF. CDR3 bases: TGTGCCAGCAGCCCCTCCCGGACAGTTGGCTACACCTTC.